These 24 T cell receptor beta chains originate from one sample sequenced in a study of blood T cells in healthy people across ages. Sample-barcoded 5' priming and a J-beta primer mix drove a second PCR of roughly 6 to 12 cycles. MiXCR, applied by TCRdb to the 5' RACE reads, yields one record per CDR3 protein. The data show approximately 900,000 distinct CDR3 sequences, 29% seen once. Separately, the same data were catalogued under a study of T cells of mothers and their children.

The sequenced sample consisted of blood. Source of these receptors: a woman in her thirties or forties in good health.

This chain joins TRBV2 and TRBJ2-6, with 7 bases aligning to TRBD1. V trimming: 7 bases; J trimming: 4 bases; junction bases outside the gene matches: 19. The germline gives CDR1 SNHLY, CDR2 FYNNEI. The CDR3 has 19 residues. The CDR3 region has the DNA TGTGCCAGCAAGCAAGAGACAGGGACCCTCGGATGGGGGGCCAACGTCCTGACTTTC. Amino acid sequence: CASKQETGTLGWGANVLTF.

The rearrangement joins TRBV5-1 to TRBJ2-7, with D tentatively TRBD1 (5 bases). This CDR3 region has 13 residues. Per the germline V gene, CDR1 is SGHRS and CDR2 is YFSETQ. Trimming shortened V by 0 bases and J by 6 bases, and 10 bases separated the two germline ends. The CDR3: CASSLEGYGEQYF. In DNA, the CDR3 is TGCGCCAGCAGCTTGGAGGGGTACGGCGAGCAGTACTTC.

The chain is built from TRBV3-1 and TRBJ2-7; TRBD2 matches at 15 bases. The DNA end is more similar to TRBJ2-5, so the J call may be wrong. CDR1 LGHDT and CDR2 YNNKEL come from the germline V gene (reference sequence). This CDR3 comprises 18 residues. The CDR3 spells CASSRRTSGGAFRETQYF. The CDR3, as DNA: TGTGCCAGCAGCCGCAGGACTAGCGGGGGGGCCTTCCGAGAGACCCAGTACTTC.

In its sample, this clonotype was seen a few times. V and J are TRBV3-1 and TRBJ2-1, with D perhaps being TRBD1 or TRBD2 (5 bases each). CDR1 LGHDT and CDR2 YNNKEL come from the germline V gene (reference sequence). This CDR3 contains 15 residues. V was trimmed by 4 bases and J by 2 bases, leaving 12 bases between them. In nucleotides, the CDR3 is TGTGCCAGCAGCCCCGGGACCGCGACCTACAATGAGCAGTTCTTC. Translated: CASSPGTATYNEQFF.

Points on this clonotype: Possible read error: a much larger clone is one base away. The rearrangement uses TRBV28 and TRBJ2-3; 7 positions match TRBD2. CDR3 length equals 17 residues. V shed 3 bases, J shed 6 bases, and the junction held 15 bases outside the gene matches. The germline V gene has CDR1 MDHEN and CDR2 SYDVKM. CDR3 sequence reads: CASSLARGRAWQDTQYF. CDR3 in DNA: TGTGCCAGCAGTTTGGCCAGAGGGAGGGCCTGGCAGGATACGCAGTATTTT.

V gene TRBV7-3 combines with J gene TRBJ2-2; no clear D. The V gene's germline CDR1 is SGHTA and CDR2 FQGTGA. CDR3 length: 15 residues. V shed 1 base and J shed 1 base, with 7 bases lying between them. CDR3 DNA sequence: TGTGCCAGCAGCTTAATTGGCTTGAACACCGGGGAGCTGTTTTTT. This translates into CASSLIGLNTGELFF.

This clonotype was counted many times. The J gene is TRBJ2-7, the V gene TRBV15, with D tentatively TRBD1 or TRBD2 (6 bases each). With 3 bases removed from V and 3 bases from J, the gap between germline ends came to 18 bases. The germline gives CDR1 LNHNV, CDR2 YYDKDF (reference sequence). The length of the CDR3 is 16 residues. CDR3: CATSSSRGGTDYEQYF. The CDR3 DNA reads TGTGCCACCAGCAGCAGTAGAGGGGGGACGGACTACGAGCAGTACTTC.

This clonotype was seen a handful of times. Possible read error: a much larger clone is one base away. This chain connects TRBV28 to TRBJ2-1, with D unclear. The V gene's germline CDR1 is MDHEN and CDR2 SYDVKM. The CDR3 is 14 amino acids. Trimming shortened V by 9 bases and J by 13 bases, and 25 bases separated the two germline ends. CDR3 protein: CARNRHRRLETQFF. In DNA, the CDR3 is TGTGCCAGGAATCGACATCGCCGATTAGAGACCCAGTTCTTC.

In its sample, this clonotype was seen a few times. The J gene is TRBJ2-7, the V gene TRBV30; the match to TRBD1 covers 8 bases. The germline V gene encodes CDR1 GTSNPN and CDR2 SVGIG (reference sequence). V gave up 1 base and J gave up 6 bases; unmatched junction bases: 2. The length of the CDR3 is 12 residues. CDR3 region: CAWSGTGTEQYF. The CDR3 region has the DNA TGTGCCTGGAGTGGGACAGGGACCGAGCAGTACTTC. Looking up the rest from reference TRBV30 and TRBJ2-7 gives the full variable domain: SQTIHQWPATLVQPVGSPLSLECTVEGTSNPNLYWYRQAAGRGLQLLFYSVGIGQISSEVPQNLSASRPQDRQFILSSKKLLLSDSGFYLCAWSGTGTEQYFGPGTRLTVT.

The chain has TRBV2 and TRBJ2-1; 7 bases map to TRBD1. V gave up 6 bases and J gave up 6 bases; unmatched junction bases: 11. Germline CDR1 and CDR2: SNHLY and FYNNEI. The CDR3 is 15 residues long. The CDR3 loop reads CASRVDRAEGNEQFF. The CDR3 DNA reads as TGTGCCAGCAGAGTCGACAGGGCCGAGGGCAATGAGCAGTTCTTC.

This clonotype was found a few times. V gene TRBV7-9 combines with J gene TRBJ1-2; D is perhaps TRBD1 (5 bases). Deletions cut 5 bases from V and 8 bases from J, with 15 bases between. The length of the CDR3 is 13 residues. Germline V gene sequence: CDR1 SEHNR, CDR2 FQNEAQ (reference sequence). The DNA for the CDR3 is TGTGCCAGCAGCAGCAGGGACGGCGGCGGCTACACCTTC. Protein product: CASSSRDGGGYTF.

This clonotype showed up many times. DNA for the CDR3: TGTGCCAGCAGCTTGGTGGCGATCCCCTACGAGCAGTACTTC. Protein sequence: CASSLVAIPYEQYF. The genes are TRBV7-9 and TRBJ2-7; the D is unclear. Germline loops: CDR1 SEHNR, CDR2 FQNEAQ (reference sequence). Between the trimmed V and J ends, which lost 3 bases and 2 bases, there was a span of 11 bases. CDR3 length equals 14 residues.

This clonotype has at least ten counts. The rearrangement uses TRBV2 and TRBJ2-1; D perhaps matches TRBD2 (6 bases). The germline gives CDR1 SNHLY, CDR2 FYNNEI. This CDR3 spans 14 amino acids. V was trimmed by 4 bases and J by 1 base, leaving 8 bases between them. CDR3 in amino acids: CASSGLDSYNEQFF. CDR3 DNA: TGTGCCAGCAGTGGACTAGATTCCTACAATGAGCAGTTCTTC.

This clonotype was picked up one time. A much more abundant neighbour one base away suggests this may be a read error. This chain joins TRBV5-6 and TRBJ2-5; weak D call: TRBD2 (5 bases). The J call may be wrong; the DNA end is better matched by TRBJ2-7. There are 13 residues in the CDR3. Germline V lookup: CDR1 SGHDT, CDR2 YYEEEE. The CDR3 here is CASSFREIHEQYF. The CDR3 DNA is TGTGCCAGCAGCTTTAGGGAGATCCACGAGCAGTACTTC.

V gene TRBV6-1 combines with J gene TRBJ1-1; D uncertain. CDR1 and CDR2 from the germline V gene are MNHNS and SASEGT. The CDR3 extends over 12 amino acids. Between the trimmed V and J ends, which lost 5 bases and 7 bases, there was a span of 11 bases. This CDR3 is CASSRRRSEAFF. CDR3 sequence (DNA): TGTGCCAGCAGTCGTCGCCGGAGTGAAGCTTTCTTT.

Points on this clonotype: A single base separates this from a much larger clone, so it may be a read error. This chain joins TRBV28 and TRBJ1-2; TRBD1 aligns across 8 bases. The trim removed 6 bases at V and 10 bases at J, leaving 10 bases unmatched. Per germline, CDR1 MDHEN and CDR2 SYDVKM. The CDR3 loop spans 13 amino acids. CDR3 bases: TGTGCCAGCAGGCAGGACAGGGTCTGGATCTACACCTTC. Amino acids: CASRQDRVWIYTF.

Many counts were recorded for this clonotype. The chain carries TRBV6-5 and TRBJ2-3; no clear D. CDR3 length equals 15 residues. With 4 bases removed from V and 2 bases from J, the gap between germline ends came to 13 bases. The germline CDR1 and CDR2 sequences are MNHEY and SVGAGI. Written as DNA, the CDR3 is TGTGCCAGCAGTTCCTCGTGGGGTTCCACAGATACGCAGTATTTT. Its protein product is CASSSSWGSTDTQYF.

This clonotype appeared once. The conserved phenylalanine or tryptophan normally closing the CDR3 is absent here, so this likely arose from a read error. The rearrangement uses TRBV7-9 and TRBJ2-4, with D tentatively TRBD1 (6 bases). The J call may be wrong; the DNA end is better matched by TRBJ2-7. Germline V gene data show CDR1 as SEHNR and CDR2 as FQNEAQ (reference sequence). The CDR3 has 14 residues. CDR3 coding DNA: TGTGCCAGCAGCTTACCGACAGGCTCCTACGAGCAGTACTGC. Protein: CASSLPTGSYEQYC.

The CDR3 coding sequence is TGTGCCAGCAGCTTAGCCGGGACAGGGGCACCCTACGAGCAGTTCTTC. This sequence encodes CASSLAGTGAPYEQFF. The chain links TRBV7-2 to TRBJ2-1; 10 nucleotides match TRBD1. CDR1 and CDR2 (germline): SGHTA, FQGNSA. V shed 0 bases and J 10 bases; nucleotides not matched to a gene: 9. This CDR3 has 16 residues.

This clonotype was seen a few times. V is TRBV18 and J is TRBJ1-5, with 7 bases aligning to TRBD1. CDR1 KGHSH and CDR2 LQKENI come from the germline V gene. The CDR3 has 14 amino acids. With 3 bases clipped from V and 6 bases from J, the junction kept 5 bases outside the gene matches. CDR3 in DNA: TGTGCCAGCTCACCCGGGACAGTTTGTCAGCCCCAGCATTTT. Translated, it gives CASSPGTVCQPQHF.

This rearrangement joins TRBV12-3 or TRBV12-4 to TRBJ1-2; D gene unclear. CDR3 length equals 15 residues. Trimming took 3 bases from V and 4 from J, leaving 15 bases between them. CDR3: CASSLSGSGPYGYTF. CDR3 sequence (DNA): TGTGCCAGCAGTTTGAGTGGGTCAGGTCCCTATGGCTACACCTTC.

This chain connects TRBV5-6 to TRBJ2-3; 14 nucleotides align to TRBD2. V was pared by 7 bases and J by 0 bases, with 7 bases of the junction left unmatched. Germline V gene sequence: CDR1 SGHDT, CDR2 YYEEEE. The CDR3 is made up of 17 amino acids. CDR3 amino acids: CASGLAGGLPSTDTQYF. Here the CDR3 DNA reads TGTGCCAGCGGACTAGCGGGGGGTCTCCCCAGCACAGATACGCAGTATTTT.

This clonotype was found many times. V is TRBV4-2 and J is TRBJ1-1, with 7 nucleotides matching TRBD1. Germline trimming cut 4 bases from V and 3 bases from J; bases unmatched to any gene: 2. Germline V gene data show CDR1 as LGHNA and CDR2 as YNFKEQ. This CDR3 comprises 13 residues. CDR3 region: CASSPDRDTEAFF. As DNA, the CDR3 is TGTGCCAGCAGCCCCGACAGGGACACTGAAGCTTTCTTT.

The genes are TRBV20-1 and TRBJ2-2; no definite D call. This CDR3 is built from 12 residues. The V and J ends lost 1 base and 2 bases respectively, with 2 bases between them. Germline V gives CDR1 DFQATT, CDR2 SNEGSKA (reference sequence). The CDR3 DNA is TGCAGTGCTAGAGCCAACACCGGGGAGCTGTTTTTT. Its protein is CSARANTGELFF.